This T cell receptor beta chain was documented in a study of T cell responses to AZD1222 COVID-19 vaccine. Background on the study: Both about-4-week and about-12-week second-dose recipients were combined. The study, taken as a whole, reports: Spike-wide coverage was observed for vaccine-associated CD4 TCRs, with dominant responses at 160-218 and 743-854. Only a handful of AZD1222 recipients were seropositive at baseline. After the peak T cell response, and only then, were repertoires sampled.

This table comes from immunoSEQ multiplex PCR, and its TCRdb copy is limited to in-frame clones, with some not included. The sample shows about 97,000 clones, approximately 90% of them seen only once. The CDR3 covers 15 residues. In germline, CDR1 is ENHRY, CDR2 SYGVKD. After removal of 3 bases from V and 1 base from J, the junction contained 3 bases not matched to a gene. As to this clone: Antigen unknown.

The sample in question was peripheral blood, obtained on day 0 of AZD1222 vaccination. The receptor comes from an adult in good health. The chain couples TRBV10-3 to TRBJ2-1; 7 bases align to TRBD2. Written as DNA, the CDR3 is TGTGCCATCAGTGACCAAGCGGGGTCCTACAATGAGCAGTTCTTC. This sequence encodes CAISDQAGSYNEQFF.